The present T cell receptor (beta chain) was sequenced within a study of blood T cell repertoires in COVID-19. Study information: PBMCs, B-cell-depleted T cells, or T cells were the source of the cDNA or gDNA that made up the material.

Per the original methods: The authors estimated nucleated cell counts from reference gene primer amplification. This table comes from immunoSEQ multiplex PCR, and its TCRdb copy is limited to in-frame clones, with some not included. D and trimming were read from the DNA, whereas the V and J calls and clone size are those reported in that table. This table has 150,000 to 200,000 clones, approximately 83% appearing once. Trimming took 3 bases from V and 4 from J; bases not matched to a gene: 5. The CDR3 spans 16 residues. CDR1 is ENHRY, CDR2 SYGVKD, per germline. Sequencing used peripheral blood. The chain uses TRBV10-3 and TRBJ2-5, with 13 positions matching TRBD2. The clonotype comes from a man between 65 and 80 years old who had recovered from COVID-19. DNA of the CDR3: TGTGCCATCAGTGAAGGACTAGCGGGAGATGGAGAGACCCAGTACTTC. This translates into CAISEGLAGDGETQYF.